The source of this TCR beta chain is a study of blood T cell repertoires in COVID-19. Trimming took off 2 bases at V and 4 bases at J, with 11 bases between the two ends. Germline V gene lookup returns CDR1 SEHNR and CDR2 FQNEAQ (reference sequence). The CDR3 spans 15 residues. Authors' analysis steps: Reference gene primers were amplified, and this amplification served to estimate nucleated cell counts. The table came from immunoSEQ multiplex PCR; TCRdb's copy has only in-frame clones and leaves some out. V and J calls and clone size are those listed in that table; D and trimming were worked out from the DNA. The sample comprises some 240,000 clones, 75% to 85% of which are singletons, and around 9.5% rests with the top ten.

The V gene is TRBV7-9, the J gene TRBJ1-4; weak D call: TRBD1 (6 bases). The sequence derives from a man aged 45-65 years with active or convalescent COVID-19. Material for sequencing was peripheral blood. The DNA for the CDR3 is TGTGCCAGCAGCTTATCGGGACACTTTAATGAAAAACTGTTTTTT. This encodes CASSLSGHFNEKLFF.